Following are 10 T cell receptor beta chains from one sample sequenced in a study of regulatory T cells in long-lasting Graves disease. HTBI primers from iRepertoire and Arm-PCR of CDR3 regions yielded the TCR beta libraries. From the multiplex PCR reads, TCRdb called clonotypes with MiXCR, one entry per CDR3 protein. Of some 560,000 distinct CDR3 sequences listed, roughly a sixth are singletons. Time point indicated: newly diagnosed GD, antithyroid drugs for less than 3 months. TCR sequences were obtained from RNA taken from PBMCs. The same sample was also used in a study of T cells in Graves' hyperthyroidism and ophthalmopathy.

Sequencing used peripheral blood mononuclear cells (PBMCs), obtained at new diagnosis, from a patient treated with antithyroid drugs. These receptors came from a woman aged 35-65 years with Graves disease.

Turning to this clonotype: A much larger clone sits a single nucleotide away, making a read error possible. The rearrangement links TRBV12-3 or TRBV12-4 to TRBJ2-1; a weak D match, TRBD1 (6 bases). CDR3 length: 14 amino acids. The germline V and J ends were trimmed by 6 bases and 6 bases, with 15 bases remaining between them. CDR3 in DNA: TGTGCCAGCAGCCAACAGGGTCGTTTCAATGAGCAGTTCTTC. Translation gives CASSQQGRFNEQFF.

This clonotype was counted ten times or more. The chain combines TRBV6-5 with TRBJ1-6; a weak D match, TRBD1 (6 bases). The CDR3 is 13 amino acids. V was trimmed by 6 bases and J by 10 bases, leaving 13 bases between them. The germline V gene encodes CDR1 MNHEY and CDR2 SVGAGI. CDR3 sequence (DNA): TGTGCCAGCAGCTACAGGGTACACTCACCCCTCCACTTT. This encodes CASSYRVHSPLHF.

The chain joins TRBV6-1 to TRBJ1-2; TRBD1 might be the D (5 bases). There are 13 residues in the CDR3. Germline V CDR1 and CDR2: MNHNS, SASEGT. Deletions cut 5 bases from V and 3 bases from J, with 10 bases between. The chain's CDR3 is CASSTRGDYGYTF. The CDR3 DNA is TGTGCCAGCAGTACCCGAGGGGACTATGGCTACACCTTC.

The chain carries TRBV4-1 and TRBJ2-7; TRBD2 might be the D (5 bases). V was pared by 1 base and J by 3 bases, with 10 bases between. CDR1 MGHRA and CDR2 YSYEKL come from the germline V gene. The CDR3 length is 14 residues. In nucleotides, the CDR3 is TGCGCCAGCAGCCAAGGTCAGAGGGACTACGAGCAGTACTTC. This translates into CASSQGQRDYEQYF.

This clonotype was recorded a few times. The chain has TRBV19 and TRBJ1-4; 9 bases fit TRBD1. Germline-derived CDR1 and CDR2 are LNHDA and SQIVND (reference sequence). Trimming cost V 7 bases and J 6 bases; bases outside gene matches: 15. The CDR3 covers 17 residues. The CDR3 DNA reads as TGTGCCAGTATGCCGATGGGGGGACAGGGCGGCTATGAAAAACTGTTTTTT. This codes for CASMPMGGQGGYEKLFF. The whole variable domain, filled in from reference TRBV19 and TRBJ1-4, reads DGGITQSPKYLFRKEGQNVTLSCEQNLNHDAMYWYRQDPGQGLRLIYYSQIVNDFQKGDIAEGYSVSREKKESFPLTVTSAQKNPTAFYLCASMPMGGQGGYEKLFFGSGTQLSVL.

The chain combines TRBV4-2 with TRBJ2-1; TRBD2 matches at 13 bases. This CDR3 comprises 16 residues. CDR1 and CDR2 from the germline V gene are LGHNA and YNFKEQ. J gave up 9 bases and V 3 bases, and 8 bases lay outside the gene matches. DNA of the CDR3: TGTGCCAGCAGCCAGGAGACTAGCGGGGGGATAGGTGAGCAGTTCTTC. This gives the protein CASSQETSGGIGEQFF.

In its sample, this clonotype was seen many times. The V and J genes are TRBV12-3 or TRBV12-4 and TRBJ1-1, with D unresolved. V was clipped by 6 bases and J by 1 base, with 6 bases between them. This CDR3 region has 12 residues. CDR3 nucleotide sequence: TGTGCCAGCAGGGACCCGAACACTGAAGCTTTCTTT. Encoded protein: CASRDPNTEAFF.

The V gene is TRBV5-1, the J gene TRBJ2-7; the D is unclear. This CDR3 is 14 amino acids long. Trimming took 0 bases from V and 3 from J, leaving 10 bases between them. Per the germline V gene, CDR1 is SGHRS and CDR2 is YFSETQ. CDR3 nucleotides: TGCGCCAGCAGCTTGGGAGTTAGTATCTACGAGCAGTACTTC. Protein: CASSLGVSIYEQYF. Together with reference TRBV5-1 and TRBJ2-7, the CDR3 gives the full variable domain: KAGVTQTPRYLIKTRGQQVTLSCSPISGHRSVSWYQQTPGQGLQFLFEYFSETQRNKGNFPGRFSGRQFSNSRSEMNVSTLELGDSALYLCASSLGVSIYEQYFGPGTRLTVT.

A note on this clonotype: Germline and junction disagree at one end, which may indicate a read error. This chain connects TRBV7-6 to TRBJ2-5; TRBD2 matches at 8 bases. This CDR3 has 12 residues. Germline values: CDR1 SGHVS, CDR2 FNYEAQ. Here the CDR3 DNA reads TGTGCCAGCAGCTTATTAGCGGGGCGCTTGGACTTC. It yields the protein CASSLLAGRLDF.

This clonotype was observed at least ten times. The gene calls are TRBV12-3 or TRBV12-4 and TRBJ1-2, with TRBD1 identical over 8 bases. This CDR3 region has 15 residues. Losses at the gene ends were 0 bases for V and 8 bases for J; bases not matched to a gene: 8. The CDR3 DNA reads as TGTGCCAGCAGTTTAGCTCCCGGGACAGGTAACGGCTACACCTTC. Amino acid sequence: CASSLAPGTGNGYTF.